A single sample gave rise to the 25 T cell receptor beta chains below, sequenced in a study of blood T cells in healthy people across ages. Primed by a sample-barcoded 5' primer and a J-beta primer mix, a second PCR proceeded for 7 to 11 cycles. TCRdb redid the calling of the 5' RACE reads with MiXCR, one entry per CDR3 protein. This table holds about 620,000 distinct CDR3 sequences, 21% found once. Sequenced: blood. The receptors derive from a man between 65 and 80 years old in good health.

Written as DNA, the CDR3 is TGTGCCAGCAGCTTACAGGAAGAGACCCAGTACTTC. Amino acid sequence: CASSLQEETQYF. The chain combines TRBV7-9 with TRBJ2-5; no firm D call. The ends were cut back, 2 bases at V and 3 bases at J, with 4 bases in the middle. CDR3 length: 12 residues. CDR1 and CDR2 from the germline V gene are SEHNR and FQNEAQ (reference sequence).

This clonotype appeared a few times. The J gene is TRBJ1-2, the V gene TRBV5-6, with 7 positions matching TRBD1. Germline V gene data show CDR1 as SGHDT and CDR2 as YYEEEE. The CDR3 covers 14 residues. J was trimmed by 3 bases and V by 2 bases; bases with no gene match: 4. The CDR3 here is CASSFRTGHYGYTF. The CDR3 nucleotides read TGTGCCAGCAGCTTCCGGACAGGACACTATGGCTACACCTTC.

This clonotype has a handful of counts. This chain uses TRBV24-1 with TRBJ2-1; D is possibly TRBD2 (6 bases). From germline, CDR1 is KGHDR and CDR2 SFDVKD. This CDR3 comprises 17 residues. The V end lost 1 base, the J end lost 3 bases, and 15 bases lay between the germline ends. Written as DNA, the CDR3 is TGTGCCACCAGTGATTTATCAGTTCGGGGGAGCTACAATGAGCAGTTCTTC. Translation: CATSDLSVRGSYNEQFF.

The rearrangement joins TRBV6-5 to TRBJ2-5; unclear D gene. The assigned J gene may be wrong: the sequence end matches TRBJ2-7 better. This CDR3 is 13 amino acids long. Germline CDR1 is MNHEY and CDR2 is SVGAGI. The CDR3 DNA sequence: TGTGCCAGCAGCGACCCAGTCCTCTACGAGCAGTACTTC. This sequence encodes CASSDPVLYEQYF.

The gene calls are TRBV28 and TRBJ2-1, with 12 positions matching TRBD2. The J call is uncertain, as TRBJ2-5 better fits the DNA end. The CDR3 loop spans 14 amino acids. The germline V gene has CDR1 MDHEN and CDR2 SYDVKM. The CDR3 coding sequence is TGTGCCAGCAGTGACCTAGCGGGAGGGAAGACCCAGTACTTC. Translating it yields CASSDLAGGKTQYF.

In its sample, this clonotype was seen a few times. The chain employs TRBV27 and TRBJ2-5; a weak D match, TRBD1 (6 bases). V dropped 1 base and J dropped 2 bases, with 8 bases sitting between them. Germline lookup yields CDR1 MNHEY and CDR2 SMNVEV (reference sequence). CDR3 length: 14 amino acids. CDR3 coding DNA: TGTGCCAGCAGTTTATGGGACAAGCAAGAGACCCAGTACTTC. Translation: CASSLWDKQETQYF.

The rearrangement joins TRBV19 to TRBJ2-2; D perhaps matches TRBD2 (5 bases). Trimming shortened V by 0 bases and J by 1 base, and 6 bases separated the two germline ends. Germline V gene lookup returns CDR1 LNHDA and CDR2 SQIVND (reference sequence). The CDR3 runs to 15 residues. The chain's CDR3 is CASSIDRGNTGELFF. CDR3 bases: TGTGCCAGTAGTATAGATCGGGGGAACACCGGGGAGCTGTTTTTT.

This clonotype was detected only a few times. The chain combines TRBV28 with TRBJ2-4; 7 nucleotides match TRBD1. The CDR3 runs to 16 residues. J lost 1 base, V lost 0 bases, and 3 bases had no gene match. The germline gives CDR1 MDHEN, CDR2 SYDVKM. DNA for the CDR3: TGTGCCAGCAGTTTATGGCAGGGGGTTGCCAAAAACATTCAGTACTTC. Amino acid sequence: CASSLWQGVAKNIQYF.

A note on this clonotype: At one boundary the junction diverges from the germline segment, which might be a read error. The rearrangement uses TRBV3-1 and TRBJ2-1; tentative D call: TRBD2 (6 bases). This CDR3 has 14 residues. CDR1 is LGHDT, CDR2 YNNKEL, per germline (reference sequence). CDR3 sequence: CASSHPGAINERFF. The CDR3 DNA follows: TGTGCCAGCAGCCACCCGGGAGCAATCAATGAGCGGTTCTTC.

V usage is TRBV29-1 and J usage is TRBJ2-1, with D maybe TRBD1 (6 bases). The V and J ends lost 7 bases and 7 bases respectively, with 17 bases between them. This CDR3 spans 13 amino acids. Germline loops: CDR1 SQVTM, CDR2 ANQGSEA. The CDR3 is CSGGLRGLNEQFF. The CDR3 bases are TGCAGCGGGGGCCTCAGGGGATTAAATGAGCAGTTCTTC.

The CDR3 DNA reads as TGCAGTGCTGTTAAGCCAGGGGGCGCAGGAAGCAATCAGCCCCAGCATTTT. This encodes CSAVKPGGAGSNQPQHF. The rearrangement uses TRBV20-1 and TRBJ1-5; the match to TRBD1 covers 8 bases. This CDR3 is built from 17 residues. The germline V gene encodes CDR1 DFQATT and CDR2 SNEGSKA (reference sequence). The J segment lost 1 base and the V segment lost 5 bases, leaving 13 bases of the junction unmatched.

This chain joins TRBV6-1 and TRBJ2-2; D is unresolved. Trimming removed 7 bases from V and 0 bases from J, with 9 bases in between. The germline CDR1 and CDR2 sequences are MNHNS and SASEGT. This CDR3 is 14 amino acids long. Here the CDR3 reads CASNRAANTGELFF. CDR3 sequence (DNA): TGTGCCAGCAACCGGGCGGCGAACACCGGGGAGCTGTTTTTT.

This clonotype was counted a few times. The rearrangement uses TRBV27 and TRBJ1-4; unclear D gene. The CDR3 has 13 residues. V lost 1 base to trimming and J lost 6 bases, with 6 bases between them. Germline V gene lookup returns CDR1 MNHEY and CDR2 SMNVEV (reference sequence). The CDR3 is CASSLFQDEKLFF. The CDR3 DNA reads as TGTGCCAGCAGTTTATTCCAGGATGAAAAACTGTTTTTT.

This clonotype showed up just a few times. Written as DNA, the CDR3 is TGCGCCAGCAGCCAAGAAGGGTTGACCAATGAAAAACTGTTTTTT. It yields the protein CASSQEGLTNEKLFF. V gene TRBV4-3 combines with J gene TRBJ1-4; D unresolved. Germline V gene lookup returns CDR1 LGHNA and CDR2 YSLEER. V was clipped by 0 bases and J by 5 bases, with 10 bases between them. The CDR3 is made up of 15 amino acids.

The table lists this clonotype with a few counts. The rearrangement joins TRBV11-2 to TRBJ1-1; D gene ambiguous. Germline CDR1 SGHAT, CDR2 FQNNGV. The CDR3 covers 11 residues. V was clipped by 0 bases and J by 11 bases, with 7 bases between them. The CDR3 nucleotides read TGTGCCAGCAGCTTAGATTTTTGGGCTTTCTTT. It translates to CASSLDFWAFF. Complete variable domain (other parts from reference TRBV11-2 and TRBJ1-1): EAGVAQSPRYKIIEKRQSVAFWCNPISGHATLYWYQQILGQGPKLLIQFQNNGVVDDSQLPKDRFSAERLKGVDSTLKIQPAKLEDSAVYLCASSLDFWAFFGQGTRLTVV.

This clonotype showed up just a few times. CDR3 bases: TGTGCCAGCAGCTTGGGGGTGGTAGGGGAGCACTCCTACGAGCAGTACTTC. Residues: CASSLGVVGEHSYEQYF. The chain joins TRBV7-8 to TRBJ2-7; D is perhaps TRBD1 or TRBD2 (5 bases each). This CDR3 has 17 residues. Per germline, CDR1 SGHVS and CDR2 FQNEAQ. V lost 3 bases, J lost 0 bases, and 18 bases lay in between.

The chain links TRBV2 to TRBJ2-5; the D is unclear. Between the trimmed V and J ends, which lost 0 bases and 13 bases, there was a span of 12 bases. CDR1 and CDR2 (germline): SNHLY, FYNNEI. The CDR3 has 12 amino acids. CDR3 nucleotides: TGTGCCAGCAGTGAAGCGCGGCAGCCTCCGTACTTC. Translated: CASSEARQPPYF.

This rearrangement joins TRBV28 to TRBJ2-5; tentatively, D is TRBD2 (6 bases). The DNA matches TRBJ2-1 better at its end, which makes the J call doubtful. The germline V gene has CDR1 MDHEN and CDR2 SYDVKM. This CDR3 region has 14 residues. CDR3 in amino acids: CASRAGLMGNEQFF. The DNA of the CDR3 is TGTGCCAGCAGGGCGGGATTAATGGGGAATGAGCAGTTCTTC.

The rearrangement links TRBV30 to TRBJ2-7; 10 positions agree with TRBD2. This CDR3 comprises 14 residues. The J segment lost 4 bases and the V segment lost 1 base, leaving 4 bases of the junction unmatched. Germline CDR1 and CDR2: GTSNPN and SVGIG (reference sequence). CDR3 sequence (DNA): TGTGCCTGGAGTGGGGGACTAGCGTCTTACGAGCAGTACTTC. Translated, it gives CAWSGGLASYEQYF. Using reference TRBV30 and TRBJ2-7 for the parts outside the CDR3, the full variable domain is SQTIHQWPATLVQPVGSPLSLECTVEGTSNPNLYWYRQAAGRGLQLLFYSVGIGQISSEVPQNLSASRPQDRQFILSSKKLLLSDSGFYLCAWSGGLASYEQYFGPGTRLTVT.

This clonotype was counted a few times. The V call is TRBV5-1, the J call TRBJ2-7; D ambiguous. CDR3 size: 14 residues. Germline CDR1 is SGHRS and CDR2 is YFSETQ. Trimming shortened V by 3 bases and J by 5 bases, and 15 bases separated the two germline ends. Written as DNA, the CDR3 is TGCGCCAGCAGCTCATATACGGTGAGGAACGAGCAGTACTTC. Translating gives CASSSYTVRNEQYF.

The chain uses TRBV11-2 and TRBJ2-5; D is unresolved. This CDR3 contains 13 residues. Germline CDR1 SGHAT, CDR2 FQNNGV. V dropped 5 bases and J dropped 6 bases, with 13 bases sitting between them. The CDR3 nucleotides are TGTGCCAGCAGCCCCGAGCCTTTGAAGACCCAGTACTTC. Residues: CASSPEPLKTQYF.

The chain is built from TRBV10-1 and TRBJ2-4, with D possibly being TRBD2 (6 bases). Germline CDR1 is WNHNN and CDR2 is SYGVQD (reference sequence). Trimming cost V 4 bases and J 1 base, with 11 bases left between them. The CDR3 has 15 residues. CDR3 sequence: CASSAGEAAKNIQYF. In nucleotides, the CDR3 is TGCGCCAGCAGTGCGGGAGAAGCGGCCAAAAACATTCAGTACTTC.

The V gene is TRBV12-3 or TRBV12-4, the J gene TRBJ2-7; 12 nucleotides agree with TRBD2. Trimming took 1 base from V and 2 from J; bases not matched to a gene: 12. This CDR3 is built from 19 residues. In nucleotides, the CDR3 is TGTGCCAGCAGTTTAGTCAAGGCTAGCGGGAGGGCCGCTGCCTACGAGCAGTACTTC. This translates into CASSLVKASGRAAAYEQYF.

The CDR3 region is CASIAGPREGYEQYF. Written as DNA, the CDR3 is TGTGCCAGCATAGCCGGGCCACGGGAGGGGTACGAGCAGTACTTC. This chain uses TRBV2 with TRBJ2-7, with TRBD2 identical over 8 bases. The germline CDR1 and CDR2 sequences are SNHLY and FYNNEI. The CDR3 consists of 15 residues. J gave up 4 bases and V 7 bases, and 12 bases lay outside the gene matches.

This rearrangement joins TRBV12-3 or TRBV12-4 to TRBJ2-7; 8 nucleotides line up with TRBD1. The CDR3 contains 15 residues. J gave up 6 bases and V 7 bases, and 14 bases lay outside the gene matches. The CDR3 region has the DNA TGTGCCAGCACCAAACTCCCAGGGGGCGCGGGCGAGCAGTACTTC. Translating it yields CASTKLPGGAGEQYF.